These T cell receptor beta chains were read from a single sample in a study of blood T cell repertoires in COVID-19. The repertoire was sequenced with immunoSEQ multiplex PCR; TCRdb's copy has only in-frame clones and lacks some. The data hold approximately 240,000 clones, with 84% observed a single time. Sequencing used peripheral blood. The receptors stem from a woman aged 55-75 years who had recovered from COVID-19. The CDR3 runs from the conserved cysteine through the conserved F or W. Each record gives: D gene, J gene, V gene, clone size, CDR3 DNA, CDR3 protein. D genes are given only for firm matches. Rows may omit the clone size; those that give it use once, few, many or a size class.

>NA|TRBJ1-3|TRBV6-5|once
TGTGCCAGCAGCACGACGGGTAGCGGAAACACCATATATTTT
CASSTTGSGNTIYF
>TRBD1|TRBJ2-7|TRBV6-2/TRBV6-3|NA
TGTGCCAGCAGCCCCGGGACAGGGTCCCACGAGCAGTACTTC
CASSPGTGSHEQYF
>NA|TRBJ1-3|TRBV5-4|NA
TGTGCCAGCAGCTTCGACAGTCACTCTGGAAACACCATATATTTT
CASSFDSHSGNTIYF
>NA|TRBJ2-5|TRBV18|NA
TGTGCCAGCTCACCACCGGGTAGCCTGTCGGAGACCCAGTACTTC
CASSPPGSLSETQYF
>NA|TRBJ1-1|TRBV20-1|NA
TGCAGTGCCAGTATTTGGGGCAAGGACACTGAAGCTTTCTTT
CSASIWGKDTEAFF
>NA|TRBJ2-5|TRBV29-1|NA
TGCAGCGTCAGGGGCCGGCACGGAGAGACCCAGTACTTC
CSVRGRHGETQYF
>TRBD1|TRBJ2-2|TRBV5-1|NA
TGCGCCAGCAGCTTGGTAGGGGGCAACGCCGGGGAGCTGTTTTTT
CASSLVGGNAGELFF
>NA|TRBJ1-1|TRBV6-5|NA
TGTGCCAGCAGTTACTCCGGGACAAGAGAAGCTTTCTTT
CASSYSGTREAFF
>NA|TRBJ1-3|TRBV6-5|NA
TGTGCCAGCAGGGGGGGGACAAGAGCTGGAAACACCATATATTTT
CASRGGTRAGNTIYF
>NA|TRBJ1-2|TRBV6-6|NA
TGTGCCAGCAGCCCTAATCCCGGCTATGGCTACACCTTC
CASSPNPGYGYTF
>TRBD2|TRBJ2-1|TRBV4-2|once
TGTGCCAGCAGCCAACAAGCGGGGGACTCCTACAATGAGCAGTTCTTC
CASSQQAGDSYNEQFF
>TRBD1|TRBJ2-3|TRBV4-3|NA
TGCGCCAGCAGCCAAGAGTACAGGGGGCGATGGGTGCAGTATTTT
CASSQEYRGRWVQYF
>TRBD1|TRBJ1-3|TRBV4-1|NA
TGCGCCAGCAGCCAAGGGACAGGGGCTGCTGGAAACACCATATATTTT
CASSQGTGAAGNTIYF
>NA|TRBJ1-4|TRBV5-4|few
TGTGCCAGCAGCACCGATGGGGGCATGGCTAATGAAAAACTGTTTTTT
CASSTDGGMANEKLFF
>NA|TRBJ2-3|TRBV5-5|NA
TGTGCCAGCAGCTTGGGGACTAGCACAGATACGCAGTATTTT
CASSLGTSTDTQYF
>TRBD2|TRBJ2-7|TRBV19|NA
TGTGCCAGTAGTACGGGACTAGCGGGGACGTACGAGCAGTACTTC
CASSTGLAGTYEQYF
>TRBD2|TRBJ2-3|TRBV7-2|NA
TGTGCCAGCAGCTACGAACTAGCGGGGCTAGATACGCAGTATTTT
CASSYELAGLDTQYF
>NA|TRBJ1-5|TRBV19|NA
TGTGCCAGTAGTACCCAGGGCGGAGGGCAGCCCCAGCATTTT
CASSTQGGGQPQHF
>NA|TRBJ1-3|TRBV5-4|NA
TGTGCCAGCAGCTTGGATGGACTCTCTGGAAACACCATATATTTT
CASSLDGLSGNTIYF
>NA|TRBJ1-6|TRBV11-2|NA
TGTGCCAGCAGCTTAGACCAGTGGTCCCCTTTGACCCTCCACTTT
CASSLDQWSPLTLHF
>NA|TRBJ1-1|TRBV18|NA
TGTGCCAGCTCACCAAGAACAGGGACCACTGAAGCTTTCTTT
CASSPRTGTTEAFF
>TRBD2|TRBJ2-7|TRBV18|NA
TGTGCCAGCTCACGAAGCCTAGCGGGGAACTACGAGCAGTACTTC
CASSRSLAGNYEQYF
>TRBD2|TRBJ2-5|TRBV5-4|NA
TGTGCCAGCAGCTTCGGCGGGGGGGAAGAGACCCAGTACTTC
CASSFGGGEETQYF
>NA|TRBJ1-2|TRBV12-3/TRBV12-4|NA
TGTGCCAGCGGAGTCAGTGTGAAGGATGGCTACACCTTC
CASGVSVKDGYTF
>TRBD1|TRBJ1-5|TRBV7-8|few
TGTGCCAGCAGCTCCCTGACAGGGGGCACGGGCAATCAGCCCCAGCATTTT
CASSSLTGGTGNQPQHF
>NA|TRBJ1-1|TRBV6-2/TRBV6-3|NA
TGTGCCAGCAGTATGTACAGGGTTGGTAACACTGAAGCTTTCTTT
CASSMYRVGNTEAFF
>TRBD2|TRBJ2-2|TRBV9|NA
TGTGCCAGCAGCGCCGGACTAGCGGACACCGGGGAGCTGTTTTTT
CASSAGLADTGELFF
>NA|TRBJ2-7|TRBV4-1|NA
TGCGCCAGCAGCCAAGTCTTGTCAGGCCAATCCTACGAGCAGTACTTC
CASSQVLSGQSYEQYF
>NA|TRBJ2-5|TRBV27|NA
TGTGCCAGCAGTCCCACCCGGGTCGTTCAAGAGACCCAGTACTTC
CASSPTRVVQETQYF
>TRBD1|TRBJ2-7|TRBV12-5|NA
TGTGCTAGTGGACTCGGACAGGGGAGCTCCTACGAGCAGTACTTC
CASGLGQGSSYEQYF
>NA|TRBJ1-2|TRBV5-1|NA
TGCGCCAGCAGCGGGGGGGCCACAGGCTCCTTCTATGGCTACACCTTC
CASSGGATGSFYGYTF
>NA|TRBJ1-3|TRBV7-6|NA
TGTGCCAGCAGCTTGGGGACATCGGCTGGAAACACCATATATTTT
CASSLGTSAGNTIYF
>NA|TRBJ1-2|TRBV2|NA
TGTGCCAGCAGCCCTGAGCAAGGGGCGGCTCCCGGCTACACCTTC
CASSPEQGAAPGYTF
>TRBD2|TRBJ2-3|TRBV2|NA
TGTGCCAGCAGTGTACGGCGGGGGAACACAGATACGCAGTATTTT
CASSVRRGNTDTQYF
>NA|TRBJ2-2|TRBV2|once
TGTGCCAGCAGTGAAAGGTCCAGAACAGGGCGGACCGGGGAGCTGTTTTTT
CASSERSRTGRTGELFF
>NA|TRBJ1-1|TRBV7-9|NA
TGTGCCAGCAGCGGCTACGGGTCTCCCACTGAAGCTTTCTTT
CASSGYGSPTEAFF
>TRBD1|TRBJ1-3|TRBV18|NA
TGTGCCAGCTCACCCTCGGACAGGATCTCTGGAAACACCATATATTTT
CASSPSDRISGNTIYF
>TRBD1|TRBJ1-4|TRBV6-5|NA
TGTGCCAGCAGCCCCAGGGGGACGGGTGAAAAACTGTTTTTT
CASSPRGTGEKLFF
>TRBD2|TRBJ2-1|TRBV7-9|NA
TGTGCCAGCAGCCCAACGGACGGGGGGAGACACAATGAGCAGTTCTTC
CASSPTDGGRHNEQFF
>TRBD1|TRBJ2-7|TRBV7-9|once
TGTGCCAGCAGCCCATCACGAGGACAGGCCTACGAGCAGTACTTC
CASSPSRGQAYEQYF
>NA|TRBJ2-1|TRBV14|NA
TGTGCCAGCAGCCAAGATGTTATCTATGAGCAGTTCTTC
CASSQDVIYEQFF
>NA|TRBJ1-1|TRBV4-1|few
TGCGCCAGCAGCCAAGAGTTAAGCTTGAACACTGAAGCTTTCTTT
CASSQELSLNTEAFF
>NA|TRBJ1-2|TRBV30|NA
TGTGCCTGGAGTGTAGCGGGGGACATCTATGGCTACACCTTC
CAWSVAGDIYGYTF
>NA|TRBJ2-2|TRBV7-9|NA
TGTGCCAGCACCCCCGACAGGTCCGGGGAGCTGTTTTTT
CASTPDRSGELFF
>NA|TRBJ2-7|TRBV27|NA
TGTGCCAGCAGTCAGGGGTCCCCACCTTACGAGCAGTACTTC
CASSQGSPPYEQYF
>TRBD1|TRBJ1-4|TRBV7-6|NA
TGTGCCAGCAGCTCGGGACAGGGAAGTTTAGAAAAACTGTTTTTT
CASSSGQGSLEKLFF
>NA|TRBJ1-5|TRBV19|NA
TGTGCCAGTAGTAGAGAGGCCCAGGGGTTAAGCAATCAGCCCCAGCATTTT
CASSREAQGLSNQPQHF
>NA|TRBJ1-6|TRBV6-2/TRBV6-3|few
TGTGCCAGCAGTACCACAGGACAGCCCAATTCACCCCTCCACTTT
CASSTTGQPNSPLHF
>NA|TRBJ2-5|TRBV6-5|NA
TGTGCCAGCAGCGGGGACTTGCAAGAGACCCAGTACTTC
CASSGDLQETQYF
>TRBD1|TRBJ1-1|TRBV5-1|NA
TGCGCCAGCAGCTTGCAGGGGGTAGACACTGAAGCTTTCTTT
CASSLQGVDTEAFF
>TRBD1|TRBJ1-1|TRBV18|NA
TGTGCCAGCTCACCCAACGGGGACAGTTACACTGAAGCTTTCTTT
CASSPNGDSYTEAFF
>TRBD2|TRBJ2-7|TRBV6-5|NA
TGTGCCAGCAGTTGGCGAGCGGGGGAGGTGCAGTACTTC
CASSWRAGEVQYF
>NA|TRBJ2-3|TRBV4-1|NA
TGCGCCAGCAGCCCAAGAACGTCAGTCACAGATACGCAGTATTTT
CASSPRTSVTDTQYF
>NA|TRBJ1-1|TRBV2|NA
TGTGCCAGCAGTGAAGCGCATTTTCAGGGAAACACTGAAGCTTTCTTT
CASSEAHFQGNTEAFF
>NA|TRBJ1-2|TRBV4-3|NA
TGCGCCAGCAGCCAAGACGACAGAAACTATGGCTACACCTTC
CASSQDDRNYGYTF
>NA|TRBJ2-2|TRBV7-9|NA
TGTGCCAGCAGCTTAGCCCCCCCGGGCACCGGGGAGCTGTTTTTT
CASSLAPPGTGELFF
>TRBD1|TRBJ1-2|TRBV9|NA
TGTGCCAGCAGCGTAGCTCCGGCAGGGGGCAGCTATGGCTACACCTTC
CASSVAPAGGSYGYTF
>TRBD1|TRBJ2-7|TRBV7-9|few
TGTGCCAGCAGCTACGGGACAGGGGGCGACGAGCAGTACTTC
CASSYGTGGDEQYF
>NA|TRBJ2-1|TRBV15|NA
TGTGCCACCAGCAGAGCGCGAGGGAGCTCCTACAATGAGCAGTTCTTC
CATSRARGSSYNEQFF